This TCR beta chain was obtained from a study of PD-1 blockade in classical Hodgkin lymphoma. Findings and limits, study-wide: It was CD4+ TCR diversity, not CD8+, that rose significantly by C4D1. Repertoire differences have undefined causes, possibly disease activity or prior therapy. Complete responders showed a baseline diversity that resembled the diversity of newly diagnosed patients.

Germline-derived CDR1 and CDR2 are SGDLS and YYNGEE. V lost 5 bases and J 0 bases, leaving 11 bases between the germline ends. This CDR3 comprises 14 residues. Some clones are missing from TCRdb's copy, which holds only in-frame ones; the method was immunoSEQ multiplex PCR. Among 30,000 to 35,000 clones, roughly 82% were seen once, and the ten largest hold around a third. This clone was observed a single time. Its antigen is not identified. Each and every patient relapsed after autologous stem cell transplantation, and patients got differing brentuximab vedotin exposure. Responses achieved at best were complete response, partial response or progressive disease.

The chain combines TRBV9 with TRBJ1-1; D is unclear. The TCR was taken from a human donor with classical Hodgkin lymphoma. This sample comprised peripheral blood mononuclear cells (PBMCs), obtained at baseline. CDR3 sequence (DNA): TGTGCCAGCAGTTTCGAGGGAATGAACACTGAAGCTTTCTTT. Protein: CASSFEGMNTEAFF.